Each of the 29 T cell receptor beta chains below was sequenced from the same sample in a study of T-cell reconstitution after alpha-beta-depleted transplantation in children. The TCRbeta library incorporated unique molecular identifiers. In TCRdb, the PCR reads were re-called with MiXCR into one record per CDR3 protein. The sample contains 200,000 to 250,000 distinct CDR3 sequences, roughly a tenth of which appear only once. This specimen consisted of PBMCs, obtained before TCRalphabeta/CD19-depleted stem cell transplant. These receptors were obtained from a child under two years old with acute myeloid leukemia, due to receive a stem cell transplant.

The sample holds many counts of this clonotype. The chain is built from TRBV24-1 and TRBJ2-7, with 14 nucleotides matching TRBD2. Germline CDR1 is KGHDR and CDR2 is SFDVKD. The CDR3 sequence is 15 residues long. J was trimmed by 4 bases and V by 2 bases; bases with no gene match: 0. Written as DNA, the CDR3 is TGTGCCACCAGTGATTGGACTAGCGGGAGGTACGAGCAGTACTTC. Residues: CATSDWTSGRYEQYF.

This clonotype was seen ten or more times. This chain links TRBV5-1 with TRBJ1-1; TRBD1 agrees at 7 bases. Germline values: CDR1 SGHRS, CDR2 YFSETQ. The CDR3 covers 14 residues. Trimming cost V 3 bases and J 3 bases; bases outside gene matches: 5. The CDR3 loop reads CASSSSTGDTEAFF. The CDR3 nucleotides are TGCGCCAGCAGCTCATCTACAGGGGACACTGAAGCTTTCTTT.

This clonotype was seen ten or more times. The CDR3 DNA sequence: TGTGCCAGCAGCTTAGTGGCTAGCGGGAGCATGGGCAATGAGCAGTTCTTC. This codes for CASSLVASGSMGNEQFF. V and J are TRBV11-2 and TRBJ2-1, with TRBD2 matching over 10 bases. V shed 1 base and J 6 bases; nucleotides not matched to a gene: 9. The CDR3 spans 17 residues. Germline loops: CDR1 SGHAT, CDR2 FQNNGV.

In this sample, this clonotype turned up many times. The chain employs TRBV7-9 and TRBJ2-1, with TRBD2 matching over 11 bases. The CDR3 has 14 amino acids. Germline CDR1 SEHNR, CDR2 FQNEAQ (reference sequence). With 7 bases clipped from V and 5 bases from J, the junction kept 4 bases outside the gene matches. The CDR3, as DNA: TGTGCCAGCAAAGAGACTAGCGGGGACAATGAGCAGTTCTTC. Its protein product is CASKETSGDNEQFF.

At least ten counts were recorded for this clonotype. The rearrangement links TRBV24-1 to TRBJ2-1; D not certain. Trimming took off 0 bases at V and 10 bases at J, with 3 bases between the two ends. Germline V gene sequence: CDR1 KGHDR, CDR2 SFDVKD. CDR3 length equals 11 residues. CDR3 bases: TGTGCCACCAGTGATTTGTCCGAGCAGTTCTTC. This sequence encodes CATSDLSEQFF.

A word on this clonotype: Since no conserved phenylalanine or tryptophan closes the CDR3, a read error is the likely cause. Written as DNA, the CDR3 is TGTGCCAGCAGTTTCAGGGGCCCCACCGGGGAGCTGTTTTCT. Protein: CASSFRGPTGELFS. The J gene is TRBJ2-2, the V gene TRBV12-3 or TRBV12-4; weak D call: TRBD1 (6 bases). The V end was cut by 3 bases, the J end by 4 bases, with 9 bases between. The CDR3 runs to 14 residues.

This clonotype was picked up many times. The CDR3 bases are TGTGCCATCAGAGGGACAGGGGGGATCTACGAGCAGTACTTC. Translating it yields CAIRGTGGIYEQYF. The V and J genes are TRBV10-3 and TRBJ2-7, with 11 bases aligning to TRBD1. This CDR3 is built from 14 residues. The junction had 4 bases not matched to a gene; V was cut back by 6 bases and J by 3 bases. In germline, CDR1 is ENHRY, CDR2 SYGVKD.

There are many counts of this clonotype. The chain employs TRBV5-1 and TRBJ1-4; 10 bases are a match to TRBD1. V dropped 4 bases and J dropped 7; count of bases not matched to a gene: 4. From germline, CDR1 is SGHRS and CDR2 YFSETQ. The CDR3 runs 14 residues. CDR3 DNA: TGCGCCAGCAGCCAGGGACAGGGGACTGAAAAACTGTTTTTT. Amino acids: CASSQGQGTEKLFF. The complete variable domain, with remaining parts taken from reference TRBV5-1 and TRBJ1-4, reads KAGVTQTPRYLIKTRGQQVTLSCSPISGHRSVSWYQQTPGQGLQFLFEYFSETQRNKGNFPGRFSGRQFSNSRSEMNVSTLELGDSALYLCASSQGQGTEKLFFGSGTQLSVL.

This clonotype was observed a handful of times. The chain joins TRBV4-1 to TRBJ2-7; perhaps TRBD1 as D (6 bases). The germline V gene has CDR1 MGHRA and CDR2 YSYEKL. This CDR3 spans 15 amino acids. Trimming took 3 bases from V and 3 from J, leaving 15 bases between them. The DNA of the CDR3 is TGCGCCAGCAGCCACATACGGGACAACCTCTACGAGCAGTACTTC. Amino acid sequence: CASSHIRDNLYEQYF.

This clonotype was counted many times. The V call is TRBV6-5, the J call TRBJ2-1; tentative D call: TRBD2 (6 bases). V lost 2 bases and J lost 7, with 12 bases in between. This CDR3 region has 14 residues. CDR1 MNHEY and CDR2 SVGAGI come from the germline V gene. The CDR3 DNA follows: TGTGCCAGCAGTTACCGGTTGGAGGGGAATGAGCAGTTCTTC. It yields the protein CASSYRLEGNEQFF.

This clonotype was recorded many times. The rearrangement joins TRBV5-1 to TRBJ1-1, with D possibly TRBD1 on 6 matching bases. The CDR3 is 13 amino acids. V lost 2 bases, J lost 4 bases, and 9 bases lay in between. Germline V gene lookup returns CDR1 SGHRS and CDR2 YFSETQ. The CDR3 sequence: CASSLRGITEAFF. The CDR3 nucleotides are TGCGCCAGCAGCTTAAGGGGGATCACTGAAGCTTTCTTT.

Concerning this clonotype: Being one base from a much bigger clone, this may be a read error. The gene calls are TRBV11-2 and TRBJ2-7; the D is unclear. The CDR3 length is 14 residues. Germline CDR1 SGHAT, CDR2 FQNNGV. CDR3 in DNA: TGTGCCAGCAGCCCCCGGGCTCCAGGCGTCGAGCAGTCCTTC. Translation: CASSPRAPGVEQSF.

This clonotype was observed many times. The rearrangement uses TRBV15 and TRBJ2-7, with D unclear. The V end lost 3 bases, the J end lost 3 bases, and 18 bases lay between the germline ends. Germline lookup yields CDR1 LNHNV and CDR2 YYDKDF (reference sequence). The CDR3 consists of 16 residues. The CDR3 loop is CATSRVNSFGHYEQYF. In nucleotides, the CDR3 is TGTGCCACCAGCAGGGTTAACAGCTTCGGGCACTACGAGCAGTACTTC.

This clonotype was observed at least ten times. This sequence joins TRBV4-2 and TRBJ2-3, with no clear D. V was pared by 4 bases and J by 4 bases, with 9 bases between. Germline V lookup: CDR1 LGHNA, CDR2 YNFKEQ. This CDR3 contains 13 residues. CDR3 in DNA: TGTGCCAGCAGCCCCCGACTTGCAGATACGCAGTATTTT. Translating gives CASSPRLADTQYF.

This clonotype was picked up many times. The V gene is TRBV28, the J gene TRBJ2-2, with 8 positions matching TRBD1. With 4 bases clipped from V and 7 bases from J, the junction kept 2 bases outside the gene matches. Per the germline V gene, CDR1 is MDHEN and CDR2 is SYDVKM. This CDR3 is 13 amino acids long. This CDR3 reads CASSSRGLGELFF. In DNA, the CDR3 is TGTGCCAGCAGTTCCAGGGGGCTCGGGGAGCTGTTTTTT. Looking up the rest from reference TRBV28 and TRBJ2-2 gives the full variable domain: DVKVTQSSRYLVKRTGEKVFLECVQDMDHENMFWYRQDPGLGLRLIYFSYDVKMKEKGDIPEGYSVSREKKERFSLILESASTNQTSMYLCASSSRGLGELFFGEGSRLTVL.

In its sample, this clonotype was seen many times. The V and J genes are TRBV18 and TRBJ1-2, with 11 bases lining up with TRBD1. Germline CDR1 and CDR2: KGHSH and LQKENI. The CDR3 length is 17 residues. Trimming at V came to 5 bases and at J to 4 bases, leaving 12 bases not matched to a gene. CDR3: CASSDKSAGTGGYGYTF. In nucleotides, the CDR3 is TGTGCCAGCTCAGACAAATCCGCCGGGACAGGGGGCTATGGCTACACCTTC. Full variable domain (rest looked up from reference TRBV18 and TRBJ1-2): NAGVMQNPRHLVRRRGQEARLRCSPMKGHSHVYWYRQLPEEGLKFMVYLQKENIIDESGMPKERFSAEFPKEGPSILRIQQVVRGDSAAYFCASSDKSAGTGGYGYTFGSGTRLTVV.

Ten or more counts support this clonotype. This sequence joins TRBV5-1 and TRBJ2-1; TRBD2 matches at 8 bases. From germline, CDR1 is SGHRS and CDR2 YFSETQ. The CDR3 is 17 residues long. J gave up 0 bases and V 4 bases, and 9 bases lay outside the gene matches. CDR3 coding DNA: TGCGCCAGCAGCCGCTATAGCGGGGCTAGCTCCTACAATGAGCAGTTCTTC. Protein: CASSRYSGASSYNEQFF.

This clonotype has a count of ten or more. The chain couples TRBV20-1 to TRBJ2-7, with a possible D match to TRBD2 (8 bases). The ends were cut back, 7 bases at V and 4 bases at J, with 20 bases in the middle. CDR3 length equals 14 residues. CDR1 and CDR2 from the germline V gene are DFQATT and SNEGSKA (reference sequence). As DNA, the CDR3 is TGCAGTGGCTCGGGGGGGAGGGGGCCTTACGAGCAGTACTTC. Its protein product is CSGSGGRGPYEQYF.

Ten or more counts support this clonotype. The gene calls are TRBV10-2 and TRBJ1-2; D uncertain. The CDR3 totals 13 residues. V dropped 6 bases and J dropped 5 bases, with 13 bases sitting between them. CDR1 is WSHSY, CDR2 SAAADI, per germline. DNA of the CDR3: TGCGCCAGCAGCTGGACTTATCAGTATGGCTACACCTTC. Protein sequence: CASSWTYQYGYTF.

A note on this clonotype: Compared with germline, one end of the junction differs, possibly owing to a read error. The rearrangement uses TRBV10-3 and TRBJ2-5; D not resolved. CDR1 is ENHRY, CDR2 SYGVKD, per germline. The CDR3 is 16 amino acids. This chain's CDR3 is CAISESAKIERETQYF. Written as DNA, the CDR3 is TGTGCCATTAGTGAGTCCGCAAAAATCGAGAGAGAGACCCAGTACTTC.

This clonotype was seen a handful of times. J is TRBJ2-7 and V is TRBV5-1, with a possible D match to TRBD1 (6 bases). The CDR3 has 15 residues. In germline, CDR1 is SGHRS, CDR2 YFSETQ. Trimming stripped 0 bases from V and 0 bases from J, with 10 bases between. In DNA form, the CDR3 reads TGCGCCAGCAGCTTGGATGGGACAAACTCCTACGAGCAGTACTTC. Protein sequence: CASSLDGTNSYEQYF.

This clonotype was detected many times. CDR3 nucleotides: TGTGCCAGCAGCTGGGACGGACCGAATCAGCCCCAGCATTTT. It specifies CASSWDGPNQPQHF. The rearrangement links TRBV11-2 to TRBJ1-5; D might be TRBD1 (5 bases). CDR3 size: 14 residues. Deletions cut 4 bases from V and 4 bases from J, with 11 bases between. CDR1 is SGHAT and CDR2 is FQNNGV in the germline V gene.

Ten or more counts support this clonotype. This chain links TRBV7-2 with TRBJ2-5, with a tentative D call TRBD2 (6 bases). With 5 bases removed from V and 3 bases from J, the gap between germline ends came to 10 bases. CDR1 is SGHTA and CDR2 is FQGNSA in the germline V gene. This CDR3 contains 13 residues. This CDR3 reads CASSQTREETQYF. CDR3 DNA sequence: TGTGCCAGCAGCCAGACTAGGGAAGAGACCCAGTACTTC.

The table lists this clonotype with many counts. This sequence joins TRBV10-2 and TRBJ1-4, with no clear D. CDR3 length: 14 amino acids. The V and J ends lost 2 bases and 8 bases respectively, with 12 bases between them. Germline CDR1 is WSHSY and CDR2 is SAAADI. DNA for the CDR3: TGCGCCAGCAGTGAGCAGTTATTGGGGGAAAAACTGTTTTTT. Protein sequence: CASSEQLLGEKLFF.

To note about this clonotype: This clone may be a read error of a much larger clone one base away. V is TRBV27 and J is TRBJ2-5; maybe TRBD2 (7 bases). The CDR3 has 19 residues. CDR1 is MNHEY and CDR2 is SMNVEV in the germline V gene (reference sequence). The CDR3, as DNA: TGTGCCAGCAGTTTCTCGGAAGATTGGCGGGAGTCGGGACAAGAGACCCCGTACTTC. Residues: CASSFSEDWRESGQETPYF.

In this sample, this clonotype turned up many times. The gene calls are TRBV11-2 and TRBJ2-1; 9 bases align to TRBD1. The CDR3 length is 14 residues. J was trimmed by 4 bases and V by 5 bases; bases with no gene match: 3. From germline, CDR1 is SGHAT and CDR2 FQNNGV. CDR3: CASSGTGPYNEQFF. For the CDR3, the DNA is TGTGCCAGCAGCGGGACAGGGCCGTACAATGAGCAGTTCTTC. Based on the CDR3 plus reference TRBV11-2 and TRBJ2-1, the full variable domain is EAGVAQSPRYKIIEKRQSVAFWCNPISGHATLYWYQQILGQGPKLLIQFQNNGVVDDSQLPKDRFSAERLKGVDSTLKIQPAKLEDSAVYLCASSGTGPYNEQFFGPGTRLTVL.

This clonotype appeared many times. The genes are TRBV5-1 and TRBJ1-4, with 7 positions matching TRBD1. The junction had 9 bases not matched to a gene; V was cut back by 0 bases and J by 7 bases. Per the germline V gene, CDR1 is SGHRS and CDR2 is YFSETQ. The CDR3 length is 16 residues. CDR3 amino acids: CASSLDTGDSSEKLFF. Written as DNA, the CDR3 is TGCGCCAGCAGCTTGGATACAGGGGACTCGAGTGAAAAACTGTTTTTT.

Ten or more counts support this clonotype. The rearrangement uses TRBV11-2 and TRBJ2-2; D might be TRBD1 or TRBD2, each matching 5 bases. The germline V gene has CDR1 SGHAT and CDR2 FQNNGV. Trimming stripped 5 bases from V and 1 base from J, with 8 bases between. There are 14 residues in the CDR3. The chain's CDR3 is CASSRGVNTGELFF. In DNA, the CDR3 is TGTGCCAGCAGCCGAGGGGTGAACACCGGGGAGCTGTTTTTT.

This clonotype was seen repeatedly, ten times or more. The chain combines TRBV23-1 with TRBJ1-5, with no clear D. TRBV23-1 is known as an ORF, though its function is uncertain. The CDR3 length is 15 residues. Trimming cost V 1 base and J 0 bases, with 7 bases left between them. CDR3 in amino acids: CASSQYQDSNQPQHF. In DNA, the CDR3 is TGCGCCAGCAGTCAATATCAGGATAGCAATCAGCCCCAGCATTTT.